A single T cell receptor beta chain is shown here with its context. The data were obtained in a study of blood T cells in healthy people across ages. Primed by a sample-barcoded 5' primer and a J-beta primer mix, a second PCR proceeded for about 6 to 12 cycles. Each cDNA molecule received a tag from a template-switch adaptor that had 12 random nucleotides. One entry per CDR3 protein, called by TCRdb with MiXCR from the 5' RACE reads. The sample shows around 800,000 distinct CDR3 sequences, approximately 65% of them seen only once. V lost 5 bases to trimming and J lost 2 bases, with 11 bases between them. The CDR3 covers 14 residues. Germline V gene sequence: CDR1 SEHNR, CDR2 FQNEAQ (reference sequence).

Sequences were obtained from blood. The receptor comes from a man aged 25-45 years in good health. This chain uses TRBV7-9 with TRBJ2-3; possible D gene TRBD2, 6 bases. Here the CDR3 DNA reads TGTGCCAGCAGCCCCCGGACTAACACAGATACGCAGTATTTT. Translating it yields CASSPRTNTDTQYF.